This T cell receptor (beta chain) emerged from a study of blood T cell repertoires in COVID-19. The germline V and J ends were trimmed by 1 base and 0 bases, with 7 bases remaining between them. The CDR3 consists of 15 residues. The V gene's germline CDR1 is LGHDT and CDR2 YNNKEL (reference sequence). About this clone itself: Other DNA sequences in the same sample also yield this CDR3.

TCRdb keeps only in-frame clones here, not all; method: immunoSEQ multiplex PCR. In the table there are 240,000 or so clones, about 68% of which are singletons. This receptor was obtained from a woman older than 75 with acute or convalescent COVID-19. The sequenced sample consisted of peripheral blood. The chain combines TRBV3-1 (or the pseudogene TRBV3-2) with TRBJ1-3, with D uncertain. The CDR3 region is CASSQGGNSGNTIYF. In DNA form, the CDR3 reads TGTGCCAGCAGCCAAGGCGGAAACTCTGGAAACACCATATATTTT.